A single sample is the source of the 3 T cell receptor beta chains below, sequenced in a study of blood T cell repertoires in COVID-19 (TCRdb year 2020). Libraries were prepared through the immunoSEQ multiplex PCR assay. This immuneACCESS table, as held by TCRdb, lists in-frame sequences with V and J called but not all clones. Of the missing ones, under half trace to an unresolved V gene in checked studies; the others have no known cause. The table for this sample lists nearly 250,000 clones; roughly 83% of them were counted only once. About 6% of the sample lies in the top ten. Material: peripheral blood. Every receptor here comes from a woman aged 80 or over with COVID-19, enrolled during active disease.

This clone was picked up one time. The chain combines TRBV11-2 with TRBJ2-5; 15 bases are shared with TRBD2. CDR3 length: 15 residues. Unmatched junction bases numbered 5, after V lost 7 bases and J lost 5 bases. Germline CDR1 SGHAT, CDR2 FQNNGV. CDR3 region: CASKGTSGGTETQYF. The CDR3 nucleotides read TGTGCCAGCAAGGGGACTAGCGGGGGGACCGAGACCCAGTACTTC.

The chain combines TRBV28 with TRBJ2-1, with 7 bases lining up with TRBD1. The junction had 7 bases not matched to a gene; V was cut back by 0 bases and J by 5 bases. The CDR3 length is 16 residues. Germline CDR1 and CDR2: MDHEN and SYDVKM. The CDR3 protein is CASSLWSGTANNEQFF. CDR3 DNA: TGTGCCAGCAGTTTATGGTCCGGGACAGCCAACAATGAGCAGTTCTTC.

The CDR3 loop reads CASGQGEGYGYTF. Here the CDR3 DNA reads TGCGCCAGTGGACAGGGGGAAGGCTATGGCTACACCTTC. The genes are TRBV5-1 and TRBJ1-2; 10 nucleotides match TRBD1. Germline trimming cut 8 bases from V and 4 bases from J; bases unmatched to any gene: 5. This CDR3 spans 13 amino acids. Germline V gene lookup returns CDR1 SGHRS and CDR2 YFSETQ.